The 4 T cell receptor beta chains listed next were all sequenced from one sample in a study of T cell responses to AZD1222 COVID-19 vaccine. Sequenced by immunoSEQ multiplex PCR; TCRdb stores in-frame clones only, minus some. The sample lists nearly 110,000 clones, almost 90% occurring once. The material sequenced was peripheral blood, taken on day 0 of AZD1222 vaccination. The receptors originated from an adult in good health.

This chain uses TRBV6-5 with TRBJ1-3, with 9 bases fitting TRBD1. The trim removed 9 bases at V and 5 bases at J, leaving 5 bases unmatched. The germline V gene encodes CDR1 MNHEY and CDR2 SVGAGI. The CDR3 spans 13 residues. The CDR3 is CASITGGRNTIYF. CDR3 bases: TGTGCCAGTATCACAGGGGGCCGAAACACCATATATTTT.

The V gene is TRBV6-2 or TRBV6-3, the J gene TRBJ1-5; 8 nucleotides line up with TRBD1. This CDR3 has 19 residues. The germline V gene encodes CDR1 MNHEY and CDR2 SVGEGT. Losses at the gene ends were 3 bases for V and 0 bases for J; bases not matched to a gene: 13. CDR3 protein: CASSYGSRTGIYSNQPQHF. Here the CDR3 DNA reads TGTGCCAGCAGTTATGGCTCGCGGACAGGGATTTATAGCAATCAGCCCCAGCATTTT.

The chain couples TRBV3-1 (or the pseudogene TRBV3-2) to TRBJ1-5; D is undetermined. This CDR3 region has 14 residues. Per the germline V gene, CDR1 is LGHDT and CDR2 is YNNKEL (reference sequence). V was trimmed by 7 bases and J by 0 bases, leaving 10 bases between them. Here the CDR3 DNA reads TGTGCCAGCAATTTTGGGAATAGCAATCAGCCCCAGCATTTT. Its translation: CASNFGNSNQPQHF.

The rearrangement links TRBV7-2 to TRBJ1-2; 9 positions agree with TRBD1. Trimming removed 5 bases from V and 5 bases from J; junction bases left unmatched: 6. The germline CDR1 and CDR2 sequences are SGHTA and FQGNSA. This CDR3 is built from 14 residues. The CDR3 loop is CASSPTGGSYGYTF. The DNA of the CDR3 is TGTGCCAGCAGCCCTACAGGGGGCTCATATGGCTACACCTTC.